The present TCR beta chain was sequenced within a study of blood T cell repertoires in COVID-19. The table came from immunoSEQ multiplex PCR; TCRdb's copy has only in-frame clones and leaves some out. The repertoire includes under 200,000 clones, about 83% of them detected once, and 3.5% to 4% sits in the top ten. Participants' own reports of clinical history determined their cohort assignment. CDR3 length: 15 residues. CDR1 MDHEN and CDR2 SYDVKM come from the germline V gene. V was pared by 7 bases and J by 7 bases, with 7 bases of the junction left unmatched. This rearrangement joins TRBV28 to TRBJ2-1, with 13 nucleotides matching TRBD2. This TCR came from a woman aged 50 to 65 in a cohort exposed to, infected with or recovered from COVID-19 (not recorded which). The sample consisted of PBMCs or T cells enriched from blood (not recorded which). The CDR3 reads CASTSGTSGNNEQFF. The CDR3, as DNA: TGTGCCAGCACCTCCGGGACTAGCGGGAATAATGAGCAGTTCTTC.